This T cell receptor (beta chain) was obtained from a study of vaccination effects on CD4 cells after COVID-19. Worth noting for this clone: Antigen unknown.

Under the ViraFEST assay, PBMC were stimulated with viral peptide pools so that antigen-specific CD4+ T cells expanded. Sequencing was performed afterwards. At the end of over 8 days of culture, CD4+ T cells were isolated. Previously uninfected by SARS-CoV-2, the vaccine recipients also showed negative nucleocapsid antibodies. Culturing of 1.5 million to 2.5 million PBMC per well took place with around 9 IU/ml IL-2 and approximately 9.9 ug/ml peptides. TCRdb's copy holds only in-frame clones and misses some; the assay was immunoSEQ multiplex PCR. The sample lists approximately 74,000 clones; about four fifths were seen once. There are 15 residues in the CDR3. The V gene lost 1 base and the J gene lost 0 bases, with 7 bases spanning the gap. Germline CDR1 and CDR2: SGHTA and FQGNSA.

The rearrangement links TRBV7-2 to TRBJ1-5, with a tentative D call TRBD1 (5 bases). The specimen comprised CD4+ T cells from PBMCs cultured with HCoV-NL63 spike peptides, sampled before COVID-19 vaccination. This receptor was identified in a human donor who received a COVID-19 vaccine. The CDR3 DNA reads as TGTGCCAGCAGCTTAGACAGGTCTAGCAATCAGCCCCAGCATTTT. This encodes CASSLDRSSNQPQHF.